The rows below give T cell receptor beta chains drawn from one sample of a study of blood T cell repertoires in COVID-19. Produced via immunoSEQ multiplex PCR; TCRdb's table is partial and in-frame only. The sample holds over 95,000 clones; about 89% are singletons and the top ten take about 18%. Sequencing was performed on peripheral blood. These TCRs come from a human donor with acute or convalescent COVID-19. The donor label of this sample is uncertain. CDR3s include the opening cysteine and the closing phenylalanine or tryptophan. The D gene is left open where the match is weak. For some rows the clone size is stated as once, few or many, or as a class when expanded; others skip it.

>-|TRBJ1-5|TRBD1|TRBV3-1/TRBV3-2
CASSQQGGPQHF
TGTGCCAGCAGCCAACAGGGGGGGCCCCAGCATTTT
>-|TRBJ2-7|-|TRBV5-6
CASSFYSRVYEQYF
TGTGCCAGCAGCTTTTATAGCAGGGTCTACGAGCAGTACTTC
>-|TRBJ2-7|-|TRBV5-1
CASSLDQGGPDEQYF
TGCGCCAGCAGCTTGGACCAGGGAGGTCCCGACGAGCAGTACTTC
>few|TRBJ1-1|TRBD1|TRBV10-3
CAISGQGAGEAFF
TGTGCCATCAGTGGGCAGGGGGCAGGTGAAGCTTTCTTT
>-|TRBJ2-2|TRBD2|TRBV6-5
CASSYTSGRELFF
TGTGCCAGCAGTTACACTAGCGGGAGGGAGCTGTTTTTT
>-|TRBJ2-5|TRBD2|TRBV9
CASSVGLTSGSQETQYF
TGTGCCAGCAGCGTAGGCCTGACTAGCGGGAGCCAAGAGACCCAGTACTTC
>-|TRBJ2-2|TRBD2|TRBV19
CASSPPGLAGELFF
TGTGCCAGTAGTCCGCCGGGACTAGCCGGGGAGCTGTTTTTT
>once|TRBJ1-3|-|TRBV3-1/TRBV3-2
CASSQRLDMQWNTIYF
TGTGCCAGCAGCCAGCGCCTGGACATGCAGTGGAACACCATATATTTT
>-|TRBJ2-5|-|TRBV5-1
CASSLEQGLVETQYF
TGCGCCAGCAGCTTGGAGCAGGGTCTCGTGGAGACCCAGTACTTC
>once|TRBJ1-1|-|TRBV7-9
CASSLVLGGAEAFF
TGTGCCAGCAGCTTAGTATTGGGGGGTGCTGAAGCTTTCTTT
>-|TRBJ1-2|TRBD1|TRBV29-1
CSVASGTGGYTGGYTF
TGCAGCGTTGCATCGGGGACAGGGGGTTATACGGGCGGCTACACCTTC
>few|TRBJ2-5|-|TRBV6-2/TRBV6-3
CASSTLGGLTTQETQYF
TGTGCCAGCAGCACCCTGGGCGGGCTTACAACACAAGAGACCCAGTACTTC
>once|TRBJ1-5|-|TRBV28
CASSSPGGRRQPQHF
TGTGCCAGCAGTTCTCCGGGGGGCCGAAGGCAGCCCCAGCATTTT
>-|TRBJ2-2|TRBD2|TRBV7-3
CASKQASGTVTGELFF
TGTGCCAGCAAGCAAGCTAGCGGAACAGTAACCGGGGAGCTGTTTTTT
>-|TRBJ1-2|-|TRBV28
CASWAPNQGYTF
TGTGCCAGCTGGGCCCCTAATCAAGGCTACACCTTC
>-|TRBJ2-5|TRBD1|TRBV10-3
CASGQGAIEETQYF
TGTGCCTCGGGACAGGGGGCTATCGAGGAGACCCAGTACTTC
>-|TRBJ2-3|-|TRBV29-1
CSAQGQVLDTQYF
TGCAGCGCCCAGGGGCAGGTCTTGGATACGCAGTATTTT
>once|TRBJ2-1|TRBD1|TRBV28
CASSLRWDRDYNEQFF
TGTGCCAGCAGTTTAAGATGGGACAGGGACTACAATGAGCAGTTCTTC
>-|TRBJ2-1|-|TRBV15
CATSRGWGEVYNEQFF
TGTGCCACCAGCAGAGGGTGGGGGGAGGTCTACAATGAGCAGTTCTTC
>-|TRBJ2-5|-|TRBV6-2/TRBV6-3
CASSSHIPLQEETQYF
TGTGCCAGCAGTTCTCATATACCACTACAGGAAGAGACCCAGTACTTC
>-|TRBJ1-2|TRBD1|TRBV4-2
CASSQDFDRDYYGYTF
TGTGCCAGCAGCCAAGATTTTGACAGGGATTACTATGGCTACACCTTC
>-|TRBJ2-1|-|TRBV7-8
CASSVLGGNEQFF
TGTGCCAGCAGCGTCCTAGGGGGCAATGAGCAGTTCTTC
>-|TRBJ1-5|-|TRBV3-1/TRBV3-2
CASSQEGGPQHF
TGTGCCAGCAGCCAAGAGGGGGGGCCCCAGCATTTT
>-|TRBJ2-1|TRBD2|TRBV7-9
CASSFTGTRDEQFF
TGTGCCAGCAGCTTCACAGGGACTAGGGATGAGCAGTTCTTC
>-|TRBJ2-2|TRBD2|TRBV5-6
CASSLTGLVPGELFF
TGTGCCAGCAGCTTGACGGGACTAGTCCCCGGGGAGCTGTTTTTT
>-|TRBJ2-7|-|TRBV18
CASSPGALGSHEQYF
TGTGCCAGCTCACCAGGGGCTCTGGGTTCCCACGAGCAGTACTTC
>-|TRBJ1-2|TRBD1|TRBV28
CASSSPGDRRSNYGYTF
TGTGCCAGCAGTTCCCCTGGGGACAGGCGGTCTAACTATGGCTACACCTTC
>-|TRBJ1-2|-|TRBV11-2
CASSSLGAGVIGYTF
TGTGCCAGCAGCTCCCTAGGGGCAGGGGTCATAGGCTACACCTTC
>-|TRBJ1-6|TRBD1|TRBV11-2
CASSLETGGYSPLHF
TGTGCCAGCAGCTTAGAAACAGGGGGCTATTCACCCCTCCACTTT
>few|TRBJ2-5|-|TRBV7-7
CASSPAGLQETQYF
TGTGCCAGCAGCCCAGCGGGCTTACAAGAGACCCAGTACTTC
>-|TRBJ1-3|TRBD1|TRBV28
CASEDRAGNTIYF
TGTGCCAGCGAGGACAGGGCTGGAAACACCATATATTTT
>-|TRBJ1-2|-|TRBV5-1
CASSFADMSYGYTF
TGCGCCAGCAGCTTCGCCGACATGTCGTATGGCTACACCTTC
>-|TRBJ2-2|-|TRBV11-3
CASSQTYRVSGGELFF
TGTGCCAGCAGCCAAACCTACAGGGTCTCAGGCGGGGAGCTGTTTTTT
>few|TRBJ2-1|TRBD2|TRBV29-1
CSVSGGVASGFDSYNEQFF
TGCAGCGTCTCGGGGGGAGTAGCTAGCGGATTTGACTCCTACAATGAGCAGTTCTTC
>-|TRBJ2-5|TRBD1|TRBV2
CASSSGQGADQETQYF
TGTGCCAGCAGTTCTGGACAGGGGGCTGATCAAGAGACCCAGTACTTC
>-|TRBJ1-2|-|TRBV3-1/TRBV3-2
CASSQDSSWVGYTF
TGTGCCAGCAGCCAAGATAGCTCCTGGGTCGGCTACACCTTC
>once|TRBJ2-7|-|TRBV6-5
CASSYRGEQYF
TGTGCCAGCAGTTACAGGGGGGAGCAGTACTTC
>-|TRBJ1-2|TRBD1|TRBV7-2
CASSLDRGSYGYTF
TGTGCCAGCAGCTTAGACAGGGGTAGCTATGGCTACACCTTC
>-|TRBJ1-2|-|TRBV19
CASSIGGGSTIDGYTF
TGTGCCAGTAGTATAGGTGGCGGATCAACAATCGATGGCTACACCTTC
>-|TRBJ1-3|-|TRBV9
CASSPGGQRNTIYF
TGTGCCAGCAGCCCCGGAGGGCAGAGAAACACCATATATTTT
>-|TRBJ1-1|-|TRBV28
CASSSHMNTEAFF
TGTGCCAGCAGTTCGCACATGAACACTGAAGCTTTCTTT
>-|TRBJ1-1|-|TRBV28
CASSPGGLSTEAFF
TGTGCCAGCAGTCCTGGAGGGCTTAGCACTGAAGCTTTCTTT
>-|TRBJ2-2|-|TRBV19
CASRTAWAGDTGELFF
TGTGCCAGTAGGACGGCATGGGCCGGGGACACCGGGGAGCTGTTTTTT
>-|TRBJ1-2|-|TRBV15
CATSSTGNYGYTF
TGTGCCACCAGCAGTACCGGTAACTATGGCTACACCTTC
>once|TRBJ2-1|TRBD2|TRBV4-1
CASSQVGRGRLYDEQFF
TGCGCCAGCAGCCAAGTCGGGCGGGGGAGGTTGTACGATGAGCAGTTCTTC
>-|TRBJ1-2|-|TRBV7-9
CASSFEEGRFYGYTF
TGTGCCAGCAGCTTTGAGGAGGGGCGCTTCTATGGCTACACCTTC
>-|TRBJ2-7|TRBD2|TRBV7-3
CASSPSSGRLYF
TGTGCCAGCAGCCCCTCTAGCGGGAGATTGTACTTC
>-|TRBJ2-1|-|TRBV6-5
CASSPFGGAYNEQFF
TGTGCCAGCAGCCCCTTTGGAGGGGCCTACAATGAGCAGTTCTTC
>-|TRBJ2-2|TRBD2|TRBV25-1
CASSSSGRAAGELFF
TGTGCCAGCAGTTCCAGCGGGAGGGCCGCCGGGGAGCTGTTTTTT
>-|TRBJ2-3|-|TRBV6-5
CASSYQGWVTDTQYF
TGTGCCAGCAGTTACCAGGGGTGGGTCACAGATACGCAGTATTTT
>-|TRBJ2-2|-|TRBV18
CASSPQTANTGELFF
TGTGCCAGCTCACCACAAACAGCGAACACCGGGGAGCTGTTTTTT
>-|TRBJ1-2|-|TRBV6-5
CASNKRGLRSYGYTF
TGTGCCAGCAATAAGAGAGGACTCCGCTCCTATGGCTACACCTTC